These T cell receptor beta chains were read from a single sample in a study. MiXCR, applied by TCRdb to the 5' RACE reads, yields one record per CDR3 protein. The repertoire includes around 52,000 distinct CDR3 sequences, 25% to 35% of them detected once, and under 3.5% sits in the top ten. The sequenced material came from tumor-infiltrating memory CD4+ T cells sorted from the breast tumor. These receptors all come from a female donor with breast cancer. CDR3s leave out the opening cysteine and the closing phenylalanine or tryptophan.

>TRBV7-8
ASSPRTGSRTGELF
>TRBV12-3/TRBV12-4
ASSLGDSIYNEQL
>TRBV29-1
SVQGEYEQY
>TRBV7-9
ASSLDPRTEAF
>TRBV5-5
ASSQVRGWVYNEQF
>TRBV4-3
ASSQGGLSEKLF
>TRBV6-5
ASRDGQGPQH
>TRBV6-5
ASSYGQGDLNEKLF
>TRBV4-3
ASSQDGRRGNEQF
>TRBV7-3
ASSTGLQETQY
>TRBV20-1
SALDRGLYGYT
>TRBV7-3
ASSRGARETQY
>TRBV12-3/TRBV12-4
ASSFLGSNQPQH
>TRBV7-9
ASSFGWDNEQF
>TRBV29-1
SVRQASSYEQY
>TRBV10-3
AISKNTNTEAF
>TRBV11-2
ASSLDRPPEGAQY
>TRBV5-5
ASSPGWDRGYT
>TRBV7-3
ASSLLGQGKDTQY
>TRBV20-1
SVGKSKNIQY
>TRBV20-1
SARGGLRPDEQY
>TRBV2
ASSEARPGWGSPLH
>TRBV12-3/TRBV12-4
ASSPFLGTGRADGYT
>TRBV5-1
ASAPSGTNEQF
>TRBV10-2
ASSGTMGYEQY
>TRBV10-3
ATKGTGESNSPLH
>TRBV4-2
ASSQDSKAGSGDLTDTQY
>TRBV12-3/TRBV12-4
ASRLGQVNTEAF
>TRBV7-6
ASNRDQGGEQY
>TRBV10-3
AALQGLSGANVLT
>TRBV7-2
ASSLIGTSGKETQY
>TRBV7-2
ASSSTSTSTDTQY
>TRBV7-9
ASSSNSYEQY
>TRBV6-6
ASHPRDSGNTIY
>TRBV29-1
SVATTYEQY
>TRBV5-1
ASSQDRANTEAF
>TRBV28
ASSYETRGYGYT
>TRBV9
ASSPRRGANYGYT